These 27 T cell receptor beta chains were all obtained from the same sample, sequenced in a study of long-term antiretroviral therapy in people with HIV. Survey-level immunoSEQ v3.0 assays were run. Using immunoSEQ multiplex PCR, the repertoire was profiled, and TCRdb retains in-frame clones only, with some absent. This table holds about 7,000 clones, around 80% found once. The material was unsorted PBMCs, obtained 1.1 years after starting antiretroviral therapy. The receptors derive from a man between 40 and 49 years old with HIV.

This chain links TRBV7-9 with TRBJ1-1; D not certain. The germline CDR1 and CDR2 sequences are SEHNR and FQNEAQ (reference sequence). The V and J ends lost 1 base and 7 bases respectively, with 10 bases between them. The CDR3 length is 13 residues. The CDR3 region is CASSLDRMDEAFF. DNA for the CDR3: TGTGCCAGCAGCTTAGATCGGATGGATGAAGCTTTCTTT.

V gene TRBV30 combines with J gene TRBJ2-2; tentative D call: TRBD2 (5 bases). The CDR3 length is 13 residues. Germline CDR1 GTSNPN, CDR2 SVGIG (reference sequence). Between the trimmed V and J ends, which lost 3 bases and 5 bases, there was a span of 10 bases. CDR3 coding DNA: TGTGCCTGGAGCGCCACGGGAACCGGGGAGCTGTTTTTT. It codes for CAWSATGTGELFF.

The V and J genes are TRBV6-1 and TRBJ1-5; 8 positions match TRBD1. This CDR3 comprises 15 residues. The germline V gene encodes CDR1 MNHNS and CDR2 SASEGT. Trimming at V came to 6 bases and at J to 3 bases, leaving 7 bases not matched to a gene. Written as DNA, the CDR3 is TGTGCCAGCAGGAGCTTGACAGGGGACAATCAGCCCCAGCATTTT. Its translation is CASRSLTGDNQPQHF.

The chain links TRBV7-9 to TRBJ2-7; D may be TRBD2 (6 bases). The CDR3 covers 15 residues. V lost 7 bases to trimming and J lost 0 bases, with 16 bases between them. Germline assignment: CDR1 SEHNR and CDR2 FQNEAQ (reference sequence). This chain's CDR3 is CASTPGDLSSYEQYF. Written as DNA, the CDR3 is TGTGCCAGCACCCCGGGGGACTTGAGCTCCTACGAGCAGTACTTC.

This clone was counted a few times. In DNA form, the CDR3 reads TGTGCCAGCAGTCAGGGCGGTGGAAACACCATATATTTT. Its protein product is CASSQGGGNTIYF. The chain uses TRBV27 and TRBJ1-3, with a tentative D call TRBD1 (5 bases). CDR1 and CDR2 from the germline V gene are MNHEY and SMNVEV (reference sequence). V lost 5 bases and J lost 3, with 8 bases in between. The CDR3 is 13 residues long.

This clone has just one count. One junction end disagrees with the germline gene, perhaps due to a read error. The chain recombines TRBV19 with TRBJ1-2; maybe TRBD1 (5 bases). Germline V gene sequence: CDR1 LNHDA, CDR2 SQIVND (reference sequence). The CDR3 contains 14 residues. CDR3 region: CASSLDSLNYGYTF. The CDR3 DNA sequence: TGTGCCAGTAGTCTAGACAGTCTCAACTATGGCTACACCTTC.

This chain links TRBV5-6 with TRBJ2-7; D not certain. V shed 1 base and J shed 6 bases, with 11 bases lying between them. CDR1 and CDR2 from the germline V gene are SGHDT and YYEEEE. CDR3 length equals 13 residues. The CDR3: CASSLLIGSEQYF. CDR3 coding DNA: TGTGCCAGCAGCTTGCTAATCGGTTCCGAGCAGTACTTC.

V is TRBV11-2 and J is TRBJ2-1; 8 positions match TRBD2. V lost 6 bases, J lost 8 bases, and 15 bases stayed unmatched. Germline CDR1 SGHAT, CDR2 FQNNGV. This CDR3 region has 16 residues. CDR3 DNA sequence: TGTGCCAGCAGTGAACGTGGGGCCCCCGGGAGGGATGAGCAGTTCTTC. Its translation: CASSERGAPGRDEQFF.

The chain joins TRBV2 to TRBJ1-1; 7 bases agree with TRBD1. The germline V gene encodes CDR1 SNHLY and CDR2 FYNNEI. CDR3 length: 15 amino acids. The V gene end was trimmed by 2 bases and the J gene end by 4 bases; junction bases not matched to a gene: 7. The CDR3 reads CASSELTQGLTEAFF. The CDR3 region has the DNA TGTGCCAGCAGTGAATTGACACAGGGGCTCACTGAAGCTTTCTTT.

The chain joins TRBV4-1 to TRBJ1-5; the D is unclear. The germline V gene has CDR1 MGHRA and CDR2 YSYEKL. The CDR3 runs 16 residues. V lost 0 bases and J 0 bases, leaving 9 bases between the germline ends. In DNA form, the CDR3 reads TGCGCCAGCAGCCAAGAAAGGCAGGCTAGCAATCAGCCCCAGCATTTT. It yields the protein CASSQERQASNQPQHF.

The genes are TRBV5-4 and TRBJ2-1; 7 bases agree with TRBD1. J was trimmed by 6 bases and V by 4 bases; bases with no gene match: 10. CDR1 is SGHNT, CDR2 YYREEE, per germline (reference sequence). The CDR3 contains 15 residues. CDR3 sequence (DNA): TGTGCCAGCAGCCCCAGGACAGGCAGCACCAATGAGCAGTTCTTC. Translation gives CASSPRTGSTNEQFF.

The table lists this clone with a count of one. The rearrangement links TRBV10-3 to TRBJ2-7; tentatively, D is TRBD1 (6 bases). The germline gives CDR1 ENHRY, CDR2 SYGVKD. This CDR3 has 16 residues. V was shortened by 2 bases and J by 3 bases, with 17 bases between the two germline ends. The CDR3 reads CAISEGTGLGSYEQYF. The CDR3 DNA follows: TGTGCCATCAGTGAGGGAACAGGGCTGGGGAGCTACGAGCAGTACTTC.

The rearrangement joins TRBV5-6 to TRBJ1-2; no clear D gene. Deletions cut 1 base from V and 2 bases from J, with 12 bases between. CDR3 length: 15 residues. Per the germline V gene, CDR1 is SGHDT and CDR2 is YYEEEE. Here the CDR3 reads CASSLRRRGNYGYTF. The CDR3 region has the DNA TGTGCCAGCAGCTTGCGCCGACGAGGAAACTATGGCTACACCTTC.

The V gene is TRBV5-1, the J gene TRBJ2-2; the D gene is possibly TRBD2 (5 bases). The germline V gene has CDR1 SGHRS and CDR2 YFSETQ. This CDR3 has 15 amino acids. V lost 3 bases, J lost 5 bases, and 14 bases lay in between. CDR3 in amino acids: CASSSGPGSTGELFF. CDR3 DNA sequence: TGCGCCAGCAGCTCCGGACCGGGGTCTACCGGGGAGCTGTTTTTT.

The V call is TRBV5-1, the J call TRBJ2-7, with a weak D call TRBD2 (7 bases). This CDR3 contains 16 residues. V gave up 4 bases and J gave up 2 bases, with 19 bases separating them. The germline V gene encodes CDR1 SGHRS and CDR2 YFSETQ. Here the CDR3 reads CASSPKTGGLAYEQYF. The CDR3 DNA reads as TGCGCCAGCAGCCCAAAGACAGGCGGACTAGCCTACGAGCAGTACTTC.

The chain couples TRBV19 to TRBJ2-7; 10 bases map to TRBD1. The CDR3 loop spans 15 amino acids. Trimming cost V 3 bases and J 2 bases; bases outside gene matches: 4. Germline V gene data show CDR1 as LNHDA and CDR2 as SQIVND (reference sequence). CDR3 nucleotide sequence: TGTGCCAGTAGTATTACCGGGACAGGGGCCTACGAGCAGTACTTC. Its translation is CASSITGTGAYEQYF.

The chain joins TRBV13 to TRBJ1-1, with TRBD1 as a possible D gene (6 bases). CDR3 length: 12 amino acids. CDR1 and CDR2 (germline): PRHDT, FYEKMQ (reference sequence). Trimming removed 2 bases from V and 6 bases from J, with 7 bases in between. This CDR3 is CASSLQGPEAFF. CDR3 nucleotides: TGTGCCAGCAGCTTACAGGGGCCTGAAGCTTTCTTT.

The chain has TRBV4-2 and TRBJ2-4; no clear D. Germline V CDR1 and CDR2: LGHNA, YNFKEQ. Trimming cost V 0 bases and J 1 base, with 13 bases left between them. The CDR3 runs to 17 residues. The CDR3 loop is CASSQDQALGAKNIQYF. CDR3 nucleotide sequence: TGTGCCAGCAGCCAAGATCAGGCGCTTGGGGCCAAAAACATTCAGTACTTC.

This clone was seen only once. The V gene is TRBV5-8, the J gene TRBJ1-1; D is possibly TRBD1 (5 bases). Germline CDR1 SGHTS, CDR2 YDEGEE. V lost 0 bases, J lost 0 bases, and 6 bases lay in between. The CDR3 totals 14 residues. The CDR3 bases are TGTGCCAGCAGCTTGGCCAGGGTGAACACTGAAGCTTTCTTT. It is translated as CASSLARVNTEAFF.

In nucleotides, the CDR3 is TGTGCCAGCAGCCGGGAGGGGGGCACAGATACGCAGTATTTT. Translated, it gives CASSREGGTDTQYF. The chain uses TRBV5-4 and TRBJ2-3, with 8 bases that match TRBD2. With V trimmed by 4 bases and J by 1 base, 2 bases remained unmatched. CDR3 length: 14 residues. Germline CDR1 and CDR2: SGHNT and YYREEE (reference sequence).

By share, this clone ranks as medium-sized. The chain joins TRBV15 to TRBJ2-1; maybe TRBD1 (6 bases). Germline loops: CDR1 LNHNV, CDR2 YYDKDF (reference sequence). V shed 0 bases and J shed 7 bases, with 13 bases lying between them. The CDR3 runs to 15 residues. The chain's CDR3 is CATSRDTGLTNEQFF. The CDR3 DNA reads as TGTGCCACCAGCAGAGATACAGGGCTTACTAATGAGCAGTTCTTC.

The chain uses TRBV11-3 and TRBJ2-7, with a tentative D call TRBD1 (6 bases). This CDR3 is built from 14 residues. V was pared by 3 bases and J by 2 bases, with 11 bases between. CDR1 is SGHNT, CDR2 YENEEA, per germline. CDR3 sequence: CASSLDRQAYEQYF. In DNA, the CDR3 is TGTGCCAGCAGCTTGGACAGACAGGCCTACGAGCAGTACTTC. Combining the CDR3 with reference TRBV11-3 and TRBJ2-7 gives the whole variable domain EAGVVQSPRYKIIEKKQPVAFWCNPISGHNTLYWYLQNLGQGPELLIRYENEEAVDDSQLPKDRFSAERLKGVDSTLKIQPAELGDSAVYLCASSLDRQAYEQYFGPGTRLTVT.

Only a few counts were recorded for this clone. The V call is TRBV5-4, the J call TRBJ1-2; 11 bases match TRBD1. The CDR3 is made up of 14 amino acids. Germline CDR1 is SGHNT and CDR2 is YYREEE (reference sequence). V lost 4 bases and J lost 4; bases outside the gene matches: 3. This CDR3 is CASSPGTGGYGYTF. CDR3 in DNA: TGTGCCAGCAGCCCAGGGACAGGGGGCTATGGCTACACCTTC.

The chain uses TRBV5-1 and TRBJ2-5; the D gene is possibly TRBD2 (6 bases). Germline CDR1 is SGHRS and CDR2 is YFSETQ. V shed 0 bases and J shed 2 bases, with 17 bases lying between them. The CDR3 covers 17 residues. The DNA of the CDR3 is TGCGCCAGCAGCTTGGGGGACGGAGGTGGACTACAAGAGACCCAGTACTTC. This sequence encodes CASSLGDGGGLQETQYF.

This clone ranks as large. The chain's CDR3 is CASSEKPFNQPQHF. In DNA, the CDR3 is TGTGCCAGCAGTGAAAAACCCTTCAATCAGCCCCAGCATTTT. The chain employs TRBV2 and TRBJ1-5; D is undetermined. The V end lost 2 bases, the J end lost 3 bases, and 8 bases lay between the germline ends. Looked up from germline, CDR1 is SNHLY and CDR2 is FYNNEI. The CDR3 contains 14 residues. Full variable domain (outside the CDR3, taken from reference TRBV2 and TRBJ1-5): EPEVTQTPSHQVTQMGQEVILRCVPISNHLYFYWYRQILGQKVEFLVSFYNNEISEKSEIFDDQFSVERPDGSNFTLKIRSTKLEDSAMYFCASSEKPFNQPQHFGDGTRLSIL.

This clone was observed a few times. The chain combines TRBV4-1 with TRBJ1-4, with 11 positions matching TRBD1. CDR1 and CDR2 from the germline V gene are MGHRA and YSYEKL. This CDR3 is built from 16 residues. V lost 1 base and J lost 6; bases outside the gene matches: 4. CDR3 bases: TGCGCCAGCAGCCAAGTGGGGACAGGGGGGGATGAAAAACTGTTTTTT. Translated, it gives CASSQVGTGGDEKLFF.

V gene TRBV11-2 combines with J gene TRBJ1-2, with D uncertain. Germline V gene data show CDR1 as SGHAT and CDR2 as FQNNGV. V dropped 1 base and J dropped 0 bases, with 6 bases sitting between them. CDR3 size: 14 residues. The CDR3 protein is CASSLAGTNYGYTF. The CDR3, as DNA: TGTGCCAGCAGCTTAGCCGGAACTAACTATGGCTACACCTTC.